This T cell receptor (beta chain) comes out of a study of a mutant IDH1 vaccine in newly diagnosed glioma. Study-level background: Patients underwent eight vaccinations, which took place in weeks 1, 3, 5, 7, 11, 15, 19 and 23. The study started vaccination 4-6 weeks after radiotherapy alone, or with temozolomide cycles. Most patients had received both radiotherapy and temozolomide, the prior options being radiotherapy, temozolomide, or both.

Clones were read by immunoSEQ multiplex PCR, and TCRdb kept only the in-frame ones, dropping some. The table records 25,000 to 40,000 clones, roughly 78% of them present only once. The time point was: week 11, during vaccination. A single vaccine dose contained 300 ug of mutant IDH1 20-mer peptide, and topical imiquimod was used with it. Comments on this clone: What it binds is unknown.

Germline V CDR1 and CDR2: SGHTA, FQGNSA. The V and J ends lost 5 bases and 6 bases, in that order; junction bases with no gene match: 3. The CDR3 has 12 residues. The chain joins TRBV7-2 to TRBJ2-7; 8 bases match TRBD1. This specimen was PBMCs, taken from a glioma patient whose treatment included an IDH1 peptide vaccine. The receptor's source is a man under 40 with glioma. In DNA, the CDR3 is TGTGCCAGCAGCAATACAGGGGGCGAGCAGTACTTC. It translates to CASSNTGGEQYF.